The present T cell receptor beta chain was sequenced within a study of multiple sclerosis patients with progressive multifocal leukoencephalopathy. Trimming left V 0 bases short and J 0 bases short, with 11 bases between. This CDR3 has 17 amino acids. CDR1 is ENHRY and CDR2 is SYGVKD in the germline V gene. Time point described: before natalizumab initiation. Produced via immunoSEQ multiplex PCR; TCRdb's table is partial and in-frame only. The repertoire includes under 40,000 clones, approximately 92% of them detected once, and 1.9% sits in the top ten. The origin of this receptor is a man between 25 and 39 years old with multiple sclerosis. This chain links TRBV10-3 with TRBJ2-2, with D tentatively TRBD1 (6 bases). What was sequenced was PBMCs. CDR3 in DNA: TGTGCCATCAGTGAGTCGATCGGACAGCCGAACACCGGGGAGCTGTTTTTT. It translates to CAISESIGQPNTGELFF.